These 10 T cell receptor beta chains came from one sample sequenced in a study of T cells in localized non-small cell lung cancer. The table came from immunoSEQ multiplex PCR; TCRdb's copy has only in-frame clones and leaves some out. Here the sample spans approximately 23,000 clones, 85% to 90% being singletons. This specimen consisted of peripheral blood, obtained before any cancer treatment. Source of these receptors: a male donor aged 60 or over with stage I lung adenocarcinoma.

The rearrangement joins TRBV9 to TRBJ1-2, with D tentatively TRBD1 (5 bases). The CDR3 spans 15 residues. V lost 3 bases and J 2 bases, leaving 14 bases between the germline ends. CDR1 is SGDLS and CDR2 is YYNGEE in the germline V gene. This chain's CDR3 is CASSASGTANYGYTF. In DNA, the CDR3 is TGTGCCAGCAGCGCCTCCGGGACTGCGAACTATGGCTACACCTTC.

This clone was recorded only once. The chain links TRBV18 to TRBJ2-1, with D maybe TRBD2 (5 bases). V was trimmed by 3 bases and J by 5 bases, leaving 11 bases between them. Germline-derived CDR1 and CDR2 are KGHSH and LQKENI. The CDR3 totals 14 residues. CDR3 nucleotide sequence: TGTGCCAGCTCACCTCCCTCAGCGGACAATGAGCAGTTCTTC. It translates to CASSPPSADNEQFF.

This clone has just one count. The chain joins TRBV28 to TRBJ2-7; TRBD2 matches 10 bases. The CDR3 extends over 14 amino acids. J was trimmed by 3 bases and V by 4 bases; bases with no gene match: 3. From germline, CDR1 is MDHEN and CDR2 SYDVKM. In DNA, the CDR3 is TGTGCCAGCAGTTCGGCTAGCGGGAGCTACGAGCAGTACTTC. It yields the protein CASSSASGSYEQYF.

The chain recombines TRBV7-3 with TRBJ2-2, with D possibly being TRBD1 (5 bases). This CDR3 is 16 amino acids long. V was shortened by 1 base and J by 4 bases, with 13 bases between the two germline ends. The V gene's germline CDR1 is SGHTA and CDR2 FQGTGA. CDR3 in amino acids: CASSLRSGYGTGELFF. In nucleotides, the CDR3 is TGTGCCAGCAGCTTAAGATCAGGGTATGGCACCGGGGAGCTGTTTTTT. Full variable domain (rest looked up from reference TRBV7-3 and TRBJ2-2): GAGVSQTPSNKVTEKGKYVELRCDPISGHTALYWYRQSLGQGPEFLIYFQGTGAADDSGLPNDRFFAVRPEGSVSTLKIQRTERGDSAVYLCASSLRSGYGTGELFFGEGSRLTVL.

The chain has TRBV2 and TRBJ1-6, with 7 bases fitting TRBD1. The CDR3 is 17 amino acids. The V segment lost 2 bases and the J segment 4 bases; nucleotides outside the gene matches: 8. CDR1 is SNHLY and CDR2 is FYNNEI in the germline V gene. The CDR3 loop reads CASSEPQRGLYNSPLHF. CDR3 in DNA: TGTGCCAGCAGTGAACCGCAAAGGGGGCTTTATAATTCACCCCTCCACTTT. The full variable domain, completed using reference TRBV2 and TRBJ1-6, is EPEVTQTPSHQVTQMGQEVILRCVPISNHLYFYWYRQILGQKVEFLVSFYNNEISEKSEIFDDQFSVERPDGSNFTLKIRSTKLEDSAMYFCASSEPQRGLYNSPLHFGNGTRLTVT.

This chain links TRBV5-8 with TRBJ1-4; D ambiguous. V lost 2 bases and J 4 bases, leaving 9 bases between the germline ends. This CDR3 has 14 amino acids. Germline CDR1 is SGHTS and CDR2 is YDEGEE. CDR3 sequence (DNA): TGTGCCAGCAGCTTTGGACGGCATAATGAAAAACTGTTTTTT. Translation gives CASSFGRHNEKLFF.

CDR3 DNA: TGTGCCAGCAGCATGACTAGCGGGGGGGTGGGCACAGATACGCAGTATTTT. The encoded protein is CASSMTSGGVGTDTQYF. This chain joins TRBV2 and TRBJ2-3, with 14 nucleotides matching TRBD2. Per germline, CDR1 SNHLY and CDR2 FYNNEI. The CDR3 covers 17 residues. J lost 1 base, V lost 6 bases, and 6 bases had no gene match.

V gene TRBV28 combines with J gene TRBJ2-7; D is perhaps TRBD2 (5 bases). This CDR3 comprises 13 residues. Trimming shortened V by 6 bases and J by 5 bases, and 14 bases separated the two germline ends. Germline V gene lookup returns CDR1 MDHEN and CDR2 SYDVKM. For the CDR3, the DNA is TGTGCCAGCAGGCGAACCCTCGGGGACGAGCAGTACTTC. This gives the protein CASRRTLGDEQYF.

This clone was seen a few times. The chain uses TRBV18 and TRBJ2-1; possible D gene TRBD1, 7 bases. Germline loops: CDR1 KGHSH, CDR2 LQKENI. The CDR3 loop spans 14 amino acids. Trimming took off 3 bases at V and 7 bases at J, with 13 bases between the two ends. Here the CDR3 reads CASSPGGQPNEQFF. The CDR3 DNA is TGTGCCAGCTCACCGGGGGGACAGCCGAATGAGCAGTTCTTC.

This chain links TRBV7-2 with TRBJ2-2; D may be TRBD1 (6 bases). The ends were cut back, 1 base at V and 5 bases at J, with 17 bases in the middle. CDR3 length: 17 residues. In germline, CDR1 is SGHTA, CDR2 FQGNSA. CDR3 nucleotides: TGTGCCAGCAGCTTAGTAAGGGTGGGGGCGCGTACCGGGGAGCTGTTTTTT. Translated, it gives CASSLVRVGARTGELFF. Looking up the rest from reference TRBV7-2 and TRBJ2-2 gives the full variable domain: GAGVSQSPSNKVTEKGKDVELRCDPISGHTALYWYRQSLGQGLEFLIYFQGNSAPDKSGLPSDRFSAERTGGSVSTLTIQRTQQEDSAVYLCASSLVRVGARTGELFFGEGSRLTVL.